This T cell receptor beta chain was recovered during a study of T cells expressing NK-cell markers. Study-wide findings and caveats: Expanded NKG2C+ T cell clones had unclear HCMV specificity. Each of over 5 donors carried dominant NKG2C+ clonotypes accounting for about 1.0-7.5% of CD8+ T cells. Several donors likewise had their CD3+CD56-NKG2C+ fraction led by these clonotypes.

Remarks on this clonotype: Its antigen is currently unknown.

After re-calling the 5' RACE reads, TCRdb lists one entry per CDR3 protein, DNA absent. In all, the sample yields around 180,000 distinct CDR3 sequences. This CDR3 contains 17 residues. CDR1 is SGHNT, CDR2 YENEEA, per germline. This receptor was taken from a man aged 18 to 69 in good health. The sequenced sample consisted of blood T cells: a sorted CD56 or NKG2C T cell subset, CD4+ or CD8+ T cells, or bulk PBMC T cells (not recorded which). The chain employs TRBV11-3 and TRBJ1-4; lacking DNA, the TRBD1 call made by TCRdb goes unchecked. CDR3 sequence reads: CASSYPGPVATNEKLFF. The complete variable domain, with remaining parts taken from reference TRBV11-3 and TRBJ1-4, reads EAGVVQSPRYKIIEKKQPVAFWCNPISGHNTLYWYLQNLGQGPELLIRYENEEAVDDSQLPKDRFSAERLKGVDSTLKIQPAELGDSAVYLCASSYPGPVATNEKLFFGSGTQLSVL.